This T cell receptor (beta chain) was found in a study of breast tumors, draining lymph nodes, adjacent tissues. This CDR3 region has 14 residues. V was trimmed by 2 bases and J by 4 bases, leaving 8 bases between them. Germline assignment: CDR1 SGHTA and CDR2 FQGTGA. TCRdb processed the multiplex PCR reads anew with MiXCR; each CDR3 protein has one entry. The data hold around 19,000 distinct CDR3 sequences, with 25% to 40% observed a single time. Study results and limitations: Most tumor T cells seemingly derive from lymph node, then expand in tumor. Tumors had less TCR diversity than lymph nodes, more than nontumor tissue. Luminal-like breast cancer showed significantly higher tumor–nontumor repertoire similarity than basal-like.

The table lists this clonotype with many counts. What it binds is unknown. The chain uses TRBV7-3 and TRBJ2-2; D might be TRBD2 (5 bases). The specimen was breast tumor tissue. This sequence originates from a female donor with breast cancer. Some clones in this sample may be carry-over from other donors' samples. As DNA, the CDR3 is TGTGCCAGCAGCTTACGGGGTAGCACCGGGGAGCTGTTTTTT. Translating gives CASSLRGSTGELFF.